Listed below are T cell receptor beta chains from one sample, sequenced in a study of Graves' ophthalmopathy and Graves' hyperthyroidism. One entry per CDR3 protein results from TCRdb running MiXCR on the multiplex PCR reads. This table has under 400,000 distinct CDR3 sequences, about a sixth appearing once. Sequencing input: peripheral blood. These receptors were obtained from an adult man with Graves' ophthalmopathy. Each CDR3 is given with its conserved first and last residue. Fields, in order: CDR3 protein, CDR3 DNA, CDR3 length, clone size, D gene, V gene, J gene. The D gene is left open where the match is weak. Size is stated for part of the rows, as once, few or many counts, or as a class when the clone is expanded.

cdr3_aa: CASSSLRQTQNTEAFF; cdr3_nt: TGTGCCAGCAGTTCCCTCCGACAGACCCAGAACACTGAAGCTTTCTTT; cdr3_length: 16; clone_size: once; d_call: -; v_call: TRBV28; j_call: TRBJ1-1
cdr3_aa: CASSFRAVYEQYF; cdr3_nt: TGTGCCAGCAGTTTTAGGGCAGTCTACGAGCAGTACTTC; cdr3_length: 13; clone_size: -; d_call: -; v_call: TRBV12-3/TRBV12-4; j_call: TRBJ2-7
cdr3_aa: CASTPAGRTYEQYF; cdr3_nt: TGTGCCAGCACCCCGGCAGGGCGCACCTACGAGCAGTACTTC; cdr3_length: 14; clone_size: many; d_call: -; v_call: TRBV12-3/TRBV12-4; j_call: TRBJ2-7
cdr3_aa: CASSLDPGPTYEQYF; cdr3_nt: TGTGCCAGCAGCTTAGATCCGGGACCTACCTACGAGCAGTACTTC; cdr3_length: 15; clone_size: -; d_call: -; v_call: TRBV11-2; j_call: TRBJ2-7
cdr3_aa: CSVEITSGLREQYF; cdr3_nt: TGCAGCGTCGAAATAACTAGCGGACTGAGGGAGCAGTACTTC; cdr3_length: 14; clone_size: many; d_call: TRBD2; v_call: TRBV29-1; j_call: TRBJ2-7
cdr3_aa: CASSPAQNYGYTF; cdr3_nt: TGTGCCAGCTCACCTGCTCAGAACTATGGCTACACCTTC; cdr3_length: 13; clone_size: many; d_call: -; v_call: TRBV18; j_call: TRBJ1-2
cdr3_aa: CASSQDNLREQYF; cdr3_nt: TGTGCCAGCAGCCAGGATAACCTGAGGGAGCAGTACTTC; cdr3_length: 13; clone_size: many; d_call: -; v_call: TRBV4-2; j_call: TRBJ2-7
cdr3_aa: CASSSGVQIFPQHF; cdr3_nt: TGTGCCAGCAGTTCGGGAGTCCAGATCTTCCCCCAGCATTTT; cdr3_length: 14; clone_size: many; d_call: -; v_call: TRBV6-2/TRBV6-3; j_call: TRBJ1-5
cdr3_aa: CASSSGQGLGTEAFF; cdr3_nt: -; cdr3_length: 15; clone_size: -; d_call: -; v_call: TRBV6-2/TRBV6-3; j_call: TRBJ1-1
cdr3_aa: CASSEWEGEETQYF; cdr3_nt: TGTGCCAGCAGTGAATGGGAGGGGGAAGAGACCCAGTACTTC; cdr3_length: 14; clone_size: many; d_call: -; v_call: TRBV6-1; j_call: TRBJ2-5
cdr3_aa: CASSRPTGGNTEAFF; cdr3_nt: TGTGCCAGCAGCCGACCGACAGGGGGAAACACTGAAGCTTTCTTT; cdr3_length: 15; clone_size: many; d_call: TRBD1; v_call: TRBV2; j_call: TRBJ1-1
cdr3_aa: CAWDRDTYGYTF; cdr3_nt: TGTGCCTGGGACCGGGACACCTATGGCTACACCTTC; cdr3_length: 12; clone_size: many; d_call: -; v_call: TRBV30; j_call: TRBJ1-2
cdr3_aa: CASSLGGAKADGYTF; cdr3_nt: TGTGCCAGCAGTTTGGGTGGGGCGAAGGCCGATGGCTACACCTTC; cdr3_length: 15; clone_size: few; d_call: -; v_call: TRBV28; j_call: TRBJ1-2
cdr3_aa: CSATSELSTGGETQYF; cdr3_nt: TGCAGTGCTACCTCTGAACTAAGTACAGGGGGAGAGACCCAGTACTTC; cdr3_length: 16; clone_size: -; d_call: TRBD1; v_call: TRBV20-1; j_call: TRBJ2-5
cdr3_aa: CASSQKPGQGVSEQYF; cdr3_nt: TGCGCCAGCAGCCAAAAACCGGGACAGGGAGTTTCCGAGCAGTACTTC; cdr3_length: 16; clone_size: many; d_call: TRBD1; v_call: TRBV4-1; j_call: TRBJ2-7
cdr3_aa: CASSESLGSVIETQYF; cdr3_nt: TGTGCCAGCAGTGAAAGTCTTGGGTCCGTAATAGAGACCCAGTACTTC; cdr3_length: 16; clone_size: many; d_call: -; v_call: TRBV2; j_call: TRBJ2-5
cdr3_aa: CASSPRQGDEQYF; cdr3_nt: TGTGCCAGCAGCCCCCGACAGGGGGACGAGCAGTACTTC; cdr3_length: 13; clone_size: many; d_call: TRBD1; v_call: TRBV7-3; j_call: TRBJ2-7
cdr3_aa: CASTLSNYGYTF; cdr3_nt: TGTGCCAGCACCCTGAGCAACTATGGCTACACCTTC; cdr3_length: 12; clone_size: many; d_call: -; v_call: TRBV12-3/TRBV12-4; j_call: TRBJ1-2
cdr3_aa: CASSEGIQPQHF; cdr3_nt: TGTGCCAGCAGTGAAGGAATTCAGCCCCAGCATTTT; cdr3_length: 12; clone_size: many; d_call: -; v_call: TRBV2; j_call: TRBJ1-5
cdr3_aa: CASSPLVKETQYF; cdr3_nt: TGTGCCAGCAGCCCTCTAGTGAAAGAGACCCAGTACTTC; cdr3_length: 13; clone_size: many; d_call: -; v_call: TRBV2; j_call: TRBJ2-5
cdr3_aa: CASSQGGDSPLHF; cdr3_nt: TGTGCCAGCAGCCAAGGGGGGGATTCACCCCTCCACTTT; cdr3_length: 13; clone_size: many; d_call: -; v_call: TRBV4-2; j_call: TRBJ1-6
cdr3_aa: CAISGASGVQETQYF; cdr3_nt: TGTGCCATCAGTGGAGCTAGCGGGGTACAAGAGACCCAGTACTTC; cdr3_length: 15; clone_size: many; d_call: TRBD2; v_call: TRBV10-3; j_call: TRBJ2-5
cdr3_aa: CASSNYQLNQPQHF; cdr3_nt: TGTGCCAGCAGTAATTACCAGCTCAATCAGCCCCAGCATTTT; cdr3_length: 14; clone_size: many; d_call: -; v_call: TRBV6-1; j_call: TRBJ1-5
cdr3_aa: CASSRDANYGYTF; cdr3_nt: TGTGCCAGCAGCCGGGACGCTAACTATGGCTACACCTTC; cdr3_length: 13; clone_size: many; d_call: -; v_call: TRBV7-2; j_call: TRBJ1-2
cdr3_aa: CAWSRDRIQSFKPQHF; cdr3_nt: TGTGCCTGGAGCCGGGACAGGATACAATCATTCAAACCCCAGCATTTT; cdr3_length: 16; clone_size: many; d_call: TRBD1; v_call: TRBV30; j_call: TRBJ1-5
cdr3_aa: CASSPPTGRREQYF; cdr3_nt: TGTGCCAGCTCACCGCCGACAGGGCGACGCGAGCAGTACTTC; cdr3_length: 14; clone_size: -; d_call: TRBD1; v_call: TRBV18; j_call: TRBJ2-7
cdr3_aa: CASMWREDTGELFF; cdr3_nt: TGCGCCAGCATGTGGCGGGAGGACACCGGGGAGCTGTTTTTT; cdr3_length: 14; clone_size: many; d_call: TRBD2; v_call: TRBV5-1; j_call: TRBJ2-2
cdr3_aa: CAISDAGTGHQPQHF; cdr3_nt: TGTGCCATCAGTGACGCCGGGACAGGGCATCAGCCCCAGCATTTT; cdr3_length: 15; clone_size: many; d_call: TRBD1; v_call: TRBV10-3; j_call: TRBJ1-5
cdr3_aa: CSARGQGSGETQYF; cdr3_nt: TGCAGTGCTAGAGGACAGGGAAGCGGAGAGACCCAGTACTTC; cdr3_length: 14; clone_size: many; d_call: TRBD1; v_call: TRBV20-1; j_call: TRBJ2-5
cdr3_aa: CASSYSRTGRSNQPQHF; cdr3_nt: TGTGCCAGCAGTTACTCGCGGACAGGGAGGTCCAATCAGCCCCAGCATTTT; cdr3_length: 17; clone_size: many; d_call: TRBD1; v_call: TRBV6-8; j_call: TRBJ1-5
cdr3_aa: CSAPRLGLAGGLPFSETQYF; cdr3_nt: TGCAGTGCCCCACGGCTGGGACTAGCGGGAGGACTTCCATTTTCCGAGACCCAGTACTTC; cdr3_length: 20; clone_size: many; d_call: TRBD2; v_call: TRBV20-1; j_call: TRBJ2-5
cdr3_aa: CASSPLHSGRFGEQYF; cdr3_nt: TGTGCCAGCAGCCCCCTACATAGCGGGAGATTTGGCGAGCAGTACTTC; cdr3_length: 16; clone_size: many; d_call: TRBD2; v_call: TRBV5-6; j_call: TRBJ2-7
cdr3_aa: CASSLGLGDYGYTF; cdr3_nt: TGTGCCAGCAGTTTAGGGCTAGGGGACTATGGCTACACCTTC; cdr3_length: 14; clone_size: -; d_call: -; v_call: TRBV28; j_call: TRBJ1-2
cdr3_aa: CASSQRRGSNQPQHF; cdr3_nt: TGCGCCAGCAGCCAGCGCCGGGGGAGCAATCAGCCCCAGCATTTT; cdr3_length: 15; clone_size: many; d_call: -; v_call: TRBV4-1; j_call: TRBJ1-5
cdr3_aa: CATSRDQRAGGEQYF; cdr3_nt: TGTGCCACCAGCAGAGATCAAAGAGCGGGGGGCGAGCAGTACTTC; cdr3_length: 15; clone_size: many; d_call: TRBD2; v_call: TRBV15; j_call: TRBJ2-7
cdr3_aa: CASSSFDSFEAFF; cdr3_nt: TGTGCCAGCAGTTCGTTCGACAGCTTTGAAGCTTTCTTT; cdr3_length: 13; clone_size: many; d_call: -; v_call: TRBV12-3/TRBV12-4; j_call: TRBJ1-1
cdr3_aa: CASSHRERGYTF; cdr3_nt: TGCGCCAGCAGCCACAGGGAGCGGGGCTACACCTTC; cdr3_length: 12; clone_size: many; d_call: -; v_call: TRBV4-1; j_call: TRBJ1-2
cdr3_aa: CSASRTGFGYTF; cdr3_nt: TGCAGTGCTAGCCGGACAGGATTCGGCTACACCTTC; cdr3_length: 12; clone_size: many; d_call: TRBD1; v_call: TRBV20-1; j_call: TRBJ1-2
cdr3_aa: CASSSGTGNTGELFF; cdr3_nt: TGTGCCAGCAGTTCCGGGACAGGGAACACCGGGGAGCTGTTTTTT; cdr3_length: 15; clone_size: many; d_call: TRBD1; v_call: TRBV2; j_call: TRBJ2-2
cdr3_aa: CSASDGPTYEQYF; cdr3_nt: TGCAGTGCTAGTGATGGCCCCACCTACGAGCAGTACTTC; cdr3_length: 13; clone_size: -; d_call: -; v_call: TRBV20-1; j_call: TRBJ2-7
cdr3_aa: CATKPLQGAWQPQHF; cdr3_nt: TGTGCCACCAAACCGTTGCAGGGGGCTTGGCAGCCCCAGCATTTT; cdr3_length: 15; clone_size: -; d_call: TRBD1; v_call: TRBV10-3; j_call: TRBJ1-5
cdr3_aa: CASSLGRRGANEQYF; cdr3_nt: TGTGCCAGCAGCTTAGGTCGGAGGGGTGCGAACGAGCAGTACTTC; cdr3_length: 15; clone_size: many; d_call: -; v_call: TRBV7-9; j_call: TRBJ2-7
cdr3_aa: CVSSLSMGNTIYF; cdr3_nt: TGTGTCAGCAGTTTATCGATGGGAAACACCATATATTTT; cdr3_length: 13; clone_size: -; d_call: -; v_call: TRBV27; j_call: TRBJ1-3
cdr3_aa: CASGGALRDGNTGELFF; cdr3_nt: TGTGCCAGCGGGGGCGCCCTACGAGACGGGAACACCGGGGAGCTGTTTTTT; cdr3_length: 17; clone_size: -; d_call: -; v_call: TRBV2; j_call: TRBJ2-2
cdr3_aa: CSVRQQGTPYGYTF; cdr3_nt: TGCAGCGTTCGTCAACAGGGGACCCCCTATGGCTACACCTTC; cdr3_length: 14; clone_size: many; d_call: TRBD1; v_call: TRBV29-1; j_call: TRBJ1-2
cdr3_aa: CASSLDADLNQPQHF; cdr3_nt: TGTGCCAGCAGCTTAGATGCAGACTTAAATCAGCCCCAGCATTTT; cdr3_length: 15; clone_size: many; d_call: -; v_call: TRBV11-2; j_call: TRBJ1-5
cdr3_aa: CASTERQGPYEQYF; cdr3_nt: TGCGCCAGCACCGAAAGACAGGGCCCCTACGAGCAGTACTTC; cdr3_length: 14; clone_size: many; d_call: TRBD1; v_call: TRBV5-1; j_call: TRBJ2-7
cdr3_aa: CASSPGYNSPLHF; cdr3_nt: TGTGCCAGCTCACCGGGCTATAATTCACCCCTCCACTTT; cdr3_length: 13; clone_size: -; d_call: -; v_call: TRBV18; j_call: TRBJ1-6
cdr3_aa: CASSLMTGWNTEAFF; cdr3_nt: TGTGCCAGCAGCTTAATGACAGGGTGGAACACTGAAGCTTTCTTT; cdr3_length: 15; clone_size: many; d_call: TRBD1; v_call: TRBV7-9; j_call: TRBJ1-1
cdr3_aa: CASSQDGQGNEKLFF; cdr3_nt: TGCGCCAGCAGCCAAGACGGCCAGGGGAATGAAAAACTGTTTTTT; cdr3_length: 15; clone_size: many; d_call: -; v_call: TRBV4-1; j_call: TRBJ1-4
cdr3_aa: CASRRDSQPQHF; cdr3_nt: TGTGCTAGTAGGAGGGATAGTCAGCCCCAGCATTTT; cdr3_length: 12; clone_size: -; d_call: -; v_call: TRBV12-5; j_call: TRBJ1-5
cdr3_aa: CASGGQYNSPLHF; cdr3_nt: TGTGCCAGCGGCGGACAGTATAATTCACCCCTCCACTTT; cdr3_length: 13; clone_size: many; d_call: -; v_call: TRBV6-2/TRBV6-3; j_call: TRBJ1-6
cdr3_aa: CASSVGGYQETQYF; cdr3_nt: TGTGCCAGCAGCGTCGGGGGGTACCAAGAGACCCAGTACTTC; cdr3_length: 14; clone_size: many; d_call: TRBD2; v_call: TRBV9; j_call: TRBJ2-5
cdr3_aa: CSGASRSTEAFF; cdr3_nt: TGCAGCGGGGCTTCTCGGTCCACTGAAGCTTTCTTT; cdr3_length: 12; clone_size: many; d_call: -; v_call: TRBV29-1; j_call: TRBJ1-1
cdr3_aa: CASSLQEKETQYF; cdr3_nt: TGCGCCAGCAGCTTACAGGAGAAAGAGACCCAGTACTTC; cdr3_length: 13; clone_size: many; d_call: -; v_call: TRBV5-1; j_call: TRBJ2-5